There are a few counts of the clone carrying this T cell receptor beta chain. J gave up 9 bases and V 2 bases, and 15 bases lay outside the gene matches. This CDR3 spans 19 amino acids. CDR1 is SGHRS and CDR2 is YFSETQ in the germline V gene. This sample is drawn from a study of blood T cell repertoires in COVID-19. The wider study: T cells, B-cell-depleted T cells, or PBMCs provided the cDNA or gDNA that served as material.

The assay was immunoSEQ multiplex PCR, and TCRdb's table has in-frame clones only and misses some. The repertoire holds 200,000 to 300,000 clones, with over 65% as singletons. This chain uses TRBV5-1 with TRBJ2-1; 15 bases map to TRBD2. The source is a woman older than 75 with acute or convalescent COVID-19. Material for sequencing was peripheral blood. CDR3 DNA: TGCGCCAGCAGCTTTCGTGGACTAGCGGGAGGGCCAAGATTGGTTGAGCAGTTCTTC. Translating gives CASSFRGLAGGPRLVEQFF.